Below are 16 T cell receptor beta chains sequenced from a single sample in a study of shared clonotypes between healthy human individuals. This table comes from immunoSEQ multiplex PCR, and its TCRdb copy is limited to in-frame clones, with some not included. The sample includes roughly 2 million clones, about 95% of them seen just once. CD45RO-negative cells were positively selected for CCR7, leaving out terminally differentiated effector memory CD45RA+ cells. Sequenced sample: naive CD8+ T cells sorted from blood. The origin of the receptors is a man aged 18 to 35 in good health.

The chain couples TRBV6-5 to TRBJ2-7, with D possibly matching TRBD1 (6 bases). Germline-derived CDR1 and CDR2 are MNHEY and SVGAGI. This CDR3 region has 13 residues. Trimming left V 6 bases short and J 3 bases short, with 12 bases between. The CDR3 DNA reads as TGTGCCAGCAGCCTCGGGACATTCTACGAGCAGTACTTC. Protein: CASSLGTFYEQYF.

Comment on this clone: The same CDR3 can be traced to other DNA sequences in this sample. This sequence joins TRBV27 and TRBJ2-3, with D hard to call. Germline CDR1 reads MNHEY; CDR2 reads SMNVEV (reference sequence). The CDR3 is made up of 13 amino acids. V was trimmed by 2 bases and J by 4 bases, leaving 7 bases between them. The CDR3 reads CASSLLGSDTQYF. DNA of the CDR3: TGTGCCAGCAGTTTACTCGGGTCAGATACGCAGTATTTT.

This clone was picked up one time. The chain links TRBV6-6 to TRBJ1-4, with 9 bases fitting TRBD1. J was trimmed by 7 bases and V by 5 bases; bases with no gene match: 8. Per germline, CDR1 MNHNY and CDR2 SVGAGI (reference sequence). CDR3 length equals 15 residues. CDR3 in DNA: TGTGCCAGCAGTCTTAGGACAGGGGCTATTGAAAAACTGTTTTTT. Translated: CASSLRTGAIEKLFF.

V gene TRBV2 combines with J gene TRBJ2-3, with 9 nucleotides matching TRBD2. The CDR3 runs to 15 residues. V was clipped by 7 bases and J by 6 bases; unmatched bases: 11. Germline V CDR1 and CDR2: SNHLY, FYNNEI. In nucleotides, the CDR3 is TGTGCCAGCATACGACTAGCGGAGAGTTTCGATACGCAGTATTTT. Translating gives CASIRLAESFDTQYF.

This chain joins TRBV28 and TRBJ2-3; tentative D call: TRBD1 (6 bases). This CDR3 comprises 17 residues. Per germline, CDR1 MDHEN and CDR2 SYDVKM. Trimming removed 6 bases from V and 1 base from J, with 20 bases in between. CDR3 residues: CASRRPIGGQGTDTQYF. CDR3 DNA sequence: TGTGCCAGCAGACGACCAATTGGGGGCCAAGGCACAGATACGCAGTATTTT.

The chain recombines TRBV5-1 with TRBJ2-5; D is unresolved. This CDR3 is 15 amino acids long. CDR1 and CDR2 from the germline V gene are SGHRS and YFSETQ. The V end lost 2 bases, the J end lost 2 bases, and 13 bases lay between the germline ends. CDR3 nucleotide sequence: TGCGCCAGCAGCTTTGACCTCCCCCCTCAAGAGACCCAGTACTTC. The encoded protein is CASSFDLPPQETQYF.

V is TRBV7-9 and J is TRBJ1-1; maybe TRBD1 (6 bases). V was shortened by 5 bases and J by 3 bases, with 16 bases between the two germline ends. Germline CDR1 is SEHNR and CDR2 is FQNEAQ (reference sequence). The CDR3 is made up of 15 amino acids. The CDR3 nucleotides read TGTGCCAGCAGCCCACCCGACAGGTCCCACACTGAAGCTTTCTTT. It translates to CASSPPDRSHTEAFF. Full variable domain (missing parts from reference TRBV7-9 and TRBJ1-1): DTGVSQNPRHKITKRGQNVTFRCDPISEHNRLYWYRQTLGQGPEFLTYFQNEAQLEKSRLLSDRFSAERPKGSFSTLEIQRTEQGDSAMYLCASSPPDRSHTEAFFGQGTRLTVV.

The chain has TRBV30 and TRBJ2-2; no firm D call. The CDR3 covers 13 residues. The germline gives CDR1 GTSNPN, CDR2 SVGIG (reference sequence). V lost 0 bases, J lost 6 bases, and 8 bases lay in between. In nucleotides, the CDR3 is TGTGCCTGGAGTGTACGAGCATCCGGGGAGCTGTTTTTT. Its translation: CAWSVRASGELFF.

This rearrangement joins TRBV6-5 to TRBJ1-2; possibly TRBD1 for D (6 bases). The CDR3 is 15 amino acids. Germline lookup yields CDR1 MNHEY and CDR2 SVGAGI. Trimming left V 6 bases short and J 3 bases short, with 17 bases between. CDR3: CASRELLQGHYGYTF. The CDR3 DNA reads TGTGCCAGCAGGGAGCTCCTACAGGGACACTATGGCTACACCTTC.

This clone has only one observation. V usage is TRBV7-9 and J usage is TRBJ2-1, with 13 bases matching TRBD2. Germline CDR1 SEHNR, CDR2 FQNEAQ (reference sequence). The CDR3 totals 15 residues. V was clipped by 1 base and J by 7 bases; unmatched bases: 1. CDR3 amino acids: CASSLGTSGSNEQFF. CDR3 nucleotide sequence: TGTGCCAGCAGCTTAGGGACTAGCGGGAGTAATGAGCAGTTCTTC.

CDR3 nucleotide sequence: TGTGCCATCAGTGAGTCCGACAGGGGTGCTGAAGCTTTCTTT. Translation gives CAISESDRGAEAFF. The rearrangement joins TRBV10-3 to TRBJ1-1; 8 bases are shared with TRBD1. The CDR3 sequence is 14 residues long. Looked up from germline, CDR1 is ENHRY and CDR2 is SYGVKD. The V gene end was trimmed by 0 bases and the J gene end by 6 bases; junction bases not matched to a gene: 3.

The CDR3: CASSLGIGDTQYF. The CDR3 nucleotides read TGTGCCAGCAGCTTGGGAATTGGGGATACGCAGTATTTT. The chain links TRBV5-6 to TRBJ2-3; D ambiguous. This CDR3 spans 13 amino acids. Germline CDR1 SGHDT, CDR2 YYEEEE. V shed 0 bases and J shed 6 bases, with 8 bases lying between them.

This CDR3 is CAWSGSESYEQYF. The CDR3 coding sequence is TGTGCCTGGAGTGGGTCAGAGTCCTACGAGCAGTACTTC. J is TRBJ2-7 and V is TRBV30; no clear D gene. There are 13 residues in the CDR3. The germline gives CDR1 GTSNPN, CDR2 SVGIG (reference sequence). Trimming removed 1 base at V and 1 base at J, with 8 bases between. Full variable domain (rest looked up from reference TRBV30 and TRBJ2-7): SQTIHQWPATLVQPVGSPLSLECTVEGTSNPNLYWYRQAAGRGLQLLFYSVGIGQISSEVPQNLSASRPQDRQFILSSKKLLLSDSGFYLCAWSGSESYEQYFGPGTRLTVT.

The chain recombines TRBV11-2 with TRBJ2-7, with TRBD2 as a possible D gene (6 bases). The CDR3 covers 15 residues. Trimming shortened V by 3 bases and J by 4 bases, and 16 bases separated the two germline ends. Germline V gives CDR1 SGHAT, CDR2 FQNNGV. CDR3 protein: CASSFGDGSFYEQYF. The CDR3 DNA is TGTGCCAGCAGCTTCGGGGACGGGAGTTTTTACGAGCAGTACTTC.

This clone was seen a single time. V and J are TRBV5-6 and TRBJ2-7; D gene unclear. Germline V gene lookup returns CDR1 SGHDT and CDR2 YYEEEE. This CDR3 has 13 amino acids. Trimming took off 2 bases at V and 3 bases at J, with 9 bases between the two ends. This CDR3 is CASSFFGSYEQYF. Written as DNA, the CDR3 is TGTGCCAGCAGCTTCTTCGGCAGCTACGAGCAGTACTTC.

The chain is built from TRBV27 and TRBJ2-4; D uncertain. The CDR3 runs to 14 residues. Trimming left V 5 bases short and J 0 bases short, with 8 bases between. The V gene's germline CDR1 is MNHEY and CDR2 SMNVEV (reference sequence). DNA of the CDR3: TGTGCCAGCAGTCAAGAGTTAGCCAAAAACATTCAGTACTTC. Translated, it gives CASSQELAKNIQYF.